These 13 T cell receptor beta chains share one sample of origin, sequenced in a study of CD8 T cells in ankylosing spondylitis. TCRdb re-analysed the 5' RACE reads in MiXCR, keeping a single row per CDR3 protein. This sample has a few hundred thousand distinct CDR3 sequences, with 18% found just once. Sequenced: blood, either unsorted or a sorted T cell fraction (not recorded which). These receptors were obtained from a male donor with ankylosing spondylitis or in good health (not recorded which).

This clonotype showed up just a few times. The J gene is TRBJ2-7, the V gene TRBV3-1; TRBD2 aligns across 7 bases. This CDR3 spans 16 amino acids. Germline CDR1 and CDR2: LGHDT and YNNKEL (reference sequence). Germline trimming cut 0 bases from V and 4 bases from J; bases unmatched to any gene: 9. The chain's CDR3 is CASSQDPLAITYEQYF. CDR3 sequence (DNA): TGTGCCAGCAGCCAAGATCCACTAGCGATAACGTACGAGCAGTACTTC.

V gene TRBV27 combines with J gene TRBJ2-3, with D possibly TRBD1 on 5 matching bases. Trimming removed 5 bases from V and 10 bases from J, with 13 bases in between. The CDR3 totals 12 residues. Germline values: CDR1 MNHEY, CDR2 SMNVEV (reference sequence). The CDR3: CASSKGLEAQYF. The CDR3 bases are TGTGCCAGCAGTAAGGGGCTAGAAGCGCAGTATTTT.

The rearrangement uses TRBV4-1 and TRBJ2-3; 14 bases match TRBD2. Germline V gives CDR1 MGHRA, CDR2 YSYEKL. CDR3 size: 18 residues. V gave up 0 bases and J gave up 5 bases; unmatched junction bases: 7. The CDR3 reads CASSQEGTSGRIGDTQYF. As DNA, the CDR3 is TGCGCCAGCAGCCAAGAAGGGACTAGCGGGAGAATTGGAGATACGCAGTATTTT.

This clonotype was observed a few times. V usage is TRBV6-2 or TRBV6-3 and J usage is TRBJ2-1, with 8 bases matching TRBD2. The ends lost 7 bases at V and 6 bases at J; junction bases unmatched: 11. Germline V CDR1 and CDR2: MNHEY, SVGEGT. The CDR3 extends over 15 amino acids. The CDR3 region is CASTHGDGRANEQFF. Written as DNA, the CDR3 is TGTGCCAGCACCCACGGCGACGGGAGGGCCAATGAGCAGTTCTTC.

CDR3 sequence: CASSFHPGRGYTGELFF. The CDR3 region has the DNA TGCGCCAGCAGCTTCCACCCGGGGAGGGGCTACACCGGGGAGCTGTTTTTT. The chain is built from TRBV5-1 and TRBJ2-2; TRBD2 aligns across 7 bases. CDR3 length: 17 amino acids. Germline CDR1 reads SGHRS; CDR2 reads YFSETQ. V dropped 2 bases and J dropped 3; count of bases not matched to a gene: 10.

This clonotype was counted at least ten times. CDR3 loop: CSVEMAGEQNYEQYF. For the CDR3, the DNA is TGCAGCGTTGAAATGGCGGGGGAGCAGAACTACGAGCAGTACTTC. The rearrangement links TRBV29-1 to TRBJ2-7, with TRBD2 matching over 7 bases. CDR3 length: 15 amino acids. Trimming at V came to 2 bases and at J to 3 bases, leaving 10 bases not matched to a gene. Germline V CDR1 and CDR2: SQVTM, ANQGSEA.

This chain connects TRBV14 to TRBJ2-6, with D possibly being TRBD2 (5 bases). CDR1 is SGHDN and CDR2 is FVKESK in the germline V gene. The CDR3 covers 15 residues. Trimming stripped 2 bases from V and 2 bases from J, with 7 bases between. The CDR3 region has the DNA TGTGCCAGCAGCCAACGGGGAGCTGGGGCCAACGTCCTGACTTTC. Its protein is CASSQRGAGANVLTF.

The V and J genes are TRBV5-1 and TRBJ1-1, with 12 positions matching TRBD1. The CDR3 runs to 14 residues. Germline CDR1 SGHRS, CDR2 YFSETQ. Losses at the gene ends were 0 bases for V and 8 bases for J; bases not matched to a gene: 2. The CDR3 nucleotides read TGCGCCAGCAGCTTGGAGGGGACAGGGGGCGAAGCTTTCTTT. This sequence encodes CASSLEGTGGEAFF.

V and J are TRBV5-1 and TRBJ2-7, with a tentative D call TRBD2 (6 bases). Germline CDR1 is SGHRS and CDR2 is YFSETQ. V was clipped by 3 bases and J by 3 bases, with 10 bases between them. The CDR3 sequence is 13 residues long. The CDR3 DNA is TGCGCCAGCAGCTGGGAGGAAGACTACGAGCAGTACTTC. It is translated as CASSWEEDYEQYF.

This clonotype appeared a few times. The chain joins TRBV29-1 to TRBJ2-7; 10 bases are a match to TRBD1. The CDR3 spans 15 residues. With 6 bases clipped from V and 0 bases from J, the junction kept 8 bases outside the gene matches. Germline CDR1 reads SQVTM; CDR2 reads ANQGSEA. The CDR3 protein is CSVAGRQGASYEQYF. CDR3 nucleotides: TGCAGCGTCGCCGGTCGACAGGGGGCCTCCTACGAGCAGTACTTC.

V is TRBV9 and J is TRBJ2-1; tentative D call: TRBD1 (5 bases). Germline V lookup: CDR1 SGDLS, CDR2 YYNGEE. The CDR3 runs 16 residues. V lost 0 bases and J 5 bases, leaving 15 bases between the germline ends. The CDR3 reads CASSVGGLGAHNEQFF. The CDR3 DNA is TGTGCCAGCAGCGTAGGAGGCCTAGGGGCCCACAATGAGCAGTTCTTC. Full variable domain (remainder filled in from reference TRBV9 and TRBJ2-1): DSGVTQTPKHLITATGQRVTLRCSPRSGDLSVYWYQQSLDQGLQFLIQYYNGEERAKGNILERFSAQQFPDLHSELNLSSLELGDSALYFCASSVGGLGAHNEQFFGPGTRLTVL.

This clonotype showed up just a few times. The CDR3 is CAWSESVAYEQYF. The CDR3 DNA reads TGTGCCTGGAGTGAATCGGTTGCCTACGAGCAGTACTTC. This rearrangement joins TRBV30 to TRBJ2-7; D gene uncertain. CDR3 length: 13 amino acids. In germline, CDR1 is GTSNPN, CDR2 SVGIG (reference sequence). V dropped 1 base and J dropped 2 bases, with 9 bases sitting between them.

This clonotype appeared a few times. The J gene is TRBJ2-3, the V gene TRBV12-3 or TRBV12-4; TRBD1 aligns across 11 bases. This CDR3 has 19 amino acids. V lost 3 bases, J lost 3 bases, and 14 bases stayed unmatched. Here the CDR3 DNA reads TGTGCCAGCAGTTTCATCCGGGACAGGGGGATCCTAGCGACAGATACGCAGTATTTT. Protein: CASSFIRDRGILATDTQYF.